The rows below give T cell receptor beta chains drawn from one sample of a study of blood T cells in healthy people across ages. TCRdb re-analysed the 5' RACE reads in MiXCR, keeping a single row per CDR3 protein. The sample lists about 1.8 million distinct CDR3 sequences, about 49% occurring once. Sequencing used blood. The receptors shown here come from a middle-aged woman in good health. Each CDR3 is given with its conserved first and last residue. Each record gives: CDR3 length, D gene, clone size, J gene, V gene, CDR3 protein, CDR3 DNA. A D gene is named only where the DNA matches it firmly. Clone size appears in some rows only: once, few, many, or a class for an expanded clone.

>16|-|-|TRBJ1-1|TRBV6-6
CASSRRPQGGDTEAFF
TGTGCCAGCAGTCGACGCCCACAGGGCGGGGACACTGAAGCTTTCTTT
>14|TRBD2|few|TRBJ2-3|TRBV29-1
CSVPIAGGTDTQYF
TGCAGCGTTCCAATAGCGGGGGGCACAGATACGCAGTATTTT
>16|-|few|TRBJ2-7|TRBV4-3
CASSQDPTKFSYEQYF
TGCGCCAGCAGCCAAGATCCCACCAAATTCTCCTACGAGCAGTACTTC
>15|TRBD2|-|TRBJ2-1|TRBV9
CASSVVSGGADEQFF
TGTGCCAGCAGCGTAGTAAGCGGGGGCGCCGATGAGCAGTTCTTC
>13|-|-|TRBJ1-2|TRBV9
CASSVDDNYGYTF
TGTGCCAGCAGCGTCGATGATAACTATGGCTACACCTTC
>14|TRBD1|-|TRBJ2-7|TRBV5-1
CASSWQTGVGEQYF
TGCGCCAGCAGCTGGCAGACAGGGGTGGGCGAGCAGTACTTC
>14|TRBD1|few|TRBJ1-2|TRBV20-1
CSALRGWDSYGYTF
TGCAGTGCCCTGAGGGGGTGGGACAGCTATGGCTACACCTTC
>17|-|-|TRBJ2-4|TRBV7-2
CASSLAGARNTKNIQYF
TGTGCCAGCAGCTTAGCGGGCGCTAGGAACACCAAAAACATTCAGTACTTC
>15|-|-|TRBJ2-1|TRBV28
CASSSDVDGGNEQFF
TGTGCCAGCAGCAGCGACGTCGACGGGGGCAATGAGCAGTTCTTC
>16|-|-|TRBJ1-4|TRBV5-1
CASSVGTLGTNEKLFF
TGCGCCAGCAGCGTGGGGACCCTGGGGACTAATGAAAAACTGTTTTTT
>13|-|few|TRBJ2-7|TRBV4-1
CASSQVWVEEQYF
TGCGCCAGCAGCCAAGTTTGGGTTGAAGAGCAGTACTTC
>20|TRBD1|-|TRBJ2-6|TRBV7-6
CASSSSGRGHYVRGANVLTF
TGTGCCAGCAGCTCATCGGGCAGGGGGCATTACGTGCGTGGGGCCAACGTCCTGACTTTC
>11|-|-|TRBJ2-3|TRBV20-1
CSATARDTQYF
TGCAGTGCTACTGCGAGAGATACGCAGTATTTT
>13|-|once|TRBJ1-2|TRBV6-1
CASSASGHYGYTF
TGTGCCAGCAGTGCCAGCGGCCACTATGGCTACACCTTC
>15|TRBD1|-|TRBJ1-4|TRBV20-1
CSARVLGTGNEKLFF
TGCAGTGCTAGGGTCCTGGGGACAGGGAATGAAAAACTGTTTTTT
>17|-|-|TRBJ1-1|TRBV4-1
CASSRSHSGHTNTEAFF
TGCGCCAGCAGCCGAAGCCATTCGGGACACACGAACACTGAAGCTTTCTTT
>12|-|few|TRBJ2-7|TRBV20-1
CSAETRTYEQYF
TGCAGTGCAGAAACACGGACCTACGAGCAGTACTTC
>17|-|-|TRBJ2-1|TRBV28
CASSSSHQGTDYNEQFF
TGTGCCAGCAGTTCATCCCATCAGGGGACGGACTACAATGAGCAGTTCTTC
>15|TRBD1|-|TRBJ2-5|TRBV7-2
CASSAGGRREETQYF
TGTGCCAGCAGCGCAGGGGGCCGCCGAGAAGAGACCCAGTACTTC
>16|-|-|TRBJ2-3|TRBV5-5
CASSLDPGRVADTQYF
TGTGCCAGCAGCTTGGACCCCGGCAGGGTTGCAGATACGCAGTATTTT